The 18 T cell receptor beta chains below were found in one sample sequenced in a study of cytomegalovirus exposure and HLA in healthy donors. PCR amplification relied on 60 Vbeta primers (plus 13 Jbeta primers). Using immunoSEQ multiplex PCR, the repertoire was profiled, and TCRdb retains in-frame clones only, with some absent. The profile shows 90,000 to 110,000 clones, 60% to 80% of them singletons. Sequencing input: PBMCs. These receptors originate from a man under 40 in good health and CMV-seronegative.

The chain is built from TRBV5-1 and TRBJ2-6; D remains ambiguous. The CDR3 sequence is 13 residues long. Per the germline V gene, CDR1 is SGHRS and CDR2 is YFSETQ. The ends were cut back, 5 bases at V and 0 bases at J, with 3 bases in the middle. CDR3 region: CASRSSGANVLTF. The DNA of the CDR3 is TGCGCCAGCAGGAGCTCTGGGGCCAACGTCCTGACTTTC.

This clone appeared a few times. The chain couples TRBV18 to TRBJ1-5, with a possible D match to TRBD1 (6 bases). The CDR3 is 13 residues long. Trimming took 5 bases from V and 9 from J, leaving 14 bases between them. CDR1 and CDR2 (germline): KGHSH, LQKENI. The CDR3 coding sequence is TGTGCCAGCTCAGCACAGGGAGATGGGCCCCAGCATTTT. It specifies CASSAQGDGPQHF.

The CDR3 loop reads CASSPYRNRDTEAFF. The CDR3 nucleotides are TGTGCCAGCAGCCCCTACAGGAATAGGGACACTGAAGCTTTCTTT. J is TRBJ1-1 and V is TRBV7-2; weak D call: TRBD1 (5 bases). V was shortened by 5 bases and J by 3 bases, with 16 bases between the two germline ends. The CDR3 runs to 15 residues. Germline-derived CDR1 and CDR2 are SGHTA and FQGNSA.

This clone appeared once. The gene calls are TRBV19 and TRBJ2-5, with 8 bases identical to TRBD1. The DNA end lines up better with TRBJ2-7; the J call may be wrong. There are 16 residues in the CDR3. Germline values: CDR1 LNHDA, CDR2 SQIVND (reference sequence). Here the CDR3 DNA reads TGTGCCAGTAGTAACCCAGGGGGACAGGCTACCTACGAGCAGTACTTC. This sequence encodes CASSNPGGQATYEQYF.

This sequence joins TRBV10-3 and TRBJ1-1, with D perhaps TRBD1 (6 bases). V was shortened by 3 bases and J by 1 base, with 21 bases between the two germline ends. The CDR3 consists of 18 residues. Germline V gene sequence: CDR1 ENHRY, CDR2 SYGVKD. The CDR3, as DNA: TGTGCCATCAGTGACCTGTCGGGGGGCGCGGGATCGAACACTGAAGCTTTCTTT. It codes for CAISDLSGGAGSNTEAFF.

This clone came up a few times. The chain links TRBV19 to TRBJ2-7, with D perhaps matching TRBD2 (6 bases). Per the germline V gene, CDR1 is LNHDA and CDR2 is SQIVND (reference sequence). This CDR3 comprises 14 residues. Trimming shortened V by 5 bases and J by 3 bases, and 14 bases separated the two germline ends. CDR3 in DNA: TGTGCCAGTAGTTCGGGAGAGGGATACTACGAGCAGTACTTC. This codes for CASSSGEGYYEQYF. The full variable domain, completed using reference TRBV19 and TRBJ2-7, is DGGITQSPKYLFRKEGQNVTLSCEQNLNHDAMYWYRQDPGQGLRLIYYSQIVNDFQKGDIAEGYSVSREKKESFPLTVTSAQKNPTAFYLCASSSGEGYYEQYFGPGTRLTVT.

This chain joins TRBV6-5 and TRBJ2-7; D is unresolved. The CDR3 contains 15 residues. With 2 bases removed from V and 6 bases from J, the gap between germline ends came to 17 bases. Germline-derived CDR1 and CDR2 are MNHEY and SVGAGI. CDR3 loop: CASSYDARRSGEQYF. In DNA form, the CDR3 reads TGTGCCAGCAGTTACGACGCCCGTAGATCGGGCGAGCAGTACTTC.

Remarks on this clone: Relative to the germline gene, one junction end is altered; a read error may explain this. This chain uses TRBV5-8 with TRBJ2-4; possible D gene TRBD1, 6 bases. Germline V CDR1 and CDR2: SGHTS, YDEGEE. CDR3 size: 15 residues. The chain's CDR3 is CASSDSQGLGNSQYF. The DNA of the CDR3 is TGTGCCAGCAGCGATTCTCAGGGGTTGGGAAACAGTCAGTACTTC.

This sequence joins TRBV7-8 and TRBJ1-2; D remains ambiguous. Germline-derived CDR1 and CDR2 are SGHVS and FQNEAQ. The V end was cut by 1 base, the J end by 2 bases, with 8 bases between. CDR3 size: 14 residues. The CDR3 loop reads CASSLGVSNYGYTF. In DNA form, the CDR3 reads TGTGCCAGCAGCTTAGGCGTTTCGAACTATGGCTACACCTTC.

This clone was found a few times. The genes are TRBV7-9 and TRBJ2-5; D ambiguous. This CDR3 has 16 residues. Trimming took 2 bases from V and 2 from J, leaving 15 bases between them. The germline V gene encodes CDR1 SEHNR and CDR2 FQNEAQ (reference sequence). In nucleotides, the CDR3 is TGTGCCAGCAGCTTAAGTGTTTTGCAGTATCAAGAGACCCAGTACTTC. This sequence encodes CASSLSVLQYQETQYF.

This clone was detected once. The V gene is TRBV4-3, the J gene TRBJ2-2; D is unresolved. Trimming left V 0 bases short and J 3 bases short, with 8 bases between. This CDR3 spans 15 amino acids. Germline CDR1 reads LGHNA; CDR2 reads YSLEER. The DNA for the CDR3 is TGCGCCAGCAGCCAAGAACACAGAGACACCGGGGAGCTGTTTTTT. Amino acid sequence: CASSQEHRDTGELFF.

This clone has more than one count but fewer than ten. The rearrangement joins TRBV5-6 to TRBJ1-1; D is unresolved. The CDR3 has 14 residues. V gave up 5 bases and J gave up 5 bases, with 16 bases separating them. Germline-derived CDR1 and CDR2 are SGHDT and YYEEEE. CDR3 nucleotide sequence: TGTGCCAGCAGGCCAGTCGGGAGGAGGACTGAAGCTTTCTTT. This sequence encodes CASRPVGRRTEAFF. Complete variable domain (other parts from reference TRBV5-6 and TRBJ1-1): DAGVTQSPTHLIKTRGQQVTLRCSPKSGHDTVSWYQQALGQGPQFIFQYYEEEERQRGNFPDRFSGHQFPNYSSELNVNALLLGDSALYLCASRPVGRRTEAFFGQGTRLTVV.

The rearrangement uses TRBV7-9 and TRBJ1-2; TRBD1 matches 7 bases. The CDR3 is made up of 16 amino acids. The germline CDR1 and CDR2 sequences are SEHNR and FQNEAQ (reference sequence). Unmatched junction bases numbered 9, after V lost 5 bases and J lost 0 bases. CDR3 region: CASSLWTGSPNYGYTF. CDR3 DNA: TGTGCCAGCAGCCTATGGACAGGATCTCCTAACTATGGCTACACCTTC. Drawing the rest from reference TRBV7-9 and TRBJ1-2, the complete variable domain is DTGVSQNPRHKITKRGQNVTFRCDPISEHNRLYWYRQTLGQGPEFLTYFQNEAQLEKSRLLSDRFSAERPKGSFSTLEIQRTEQGDSAMYLCASSLWTGSPNYGYTFGSGTRLTVV.

This rearrangement joins TRBV6-5 to TRBJ1-3; the match to TRBD1 covers 9 bases. CDR3 length equals 13 residues. V shed 6 bases and J 10 bases; nucleotides not matched to a gene: 7. Germline lookup yields CDR1 MNHEY and CDR2 SVGAGI. Here the CDR3 reads CASSPVDRGTIYF. The CDR3, as DNA: TGTGCCAGCAGCCCCGTCGACAGGGGGACCATATATTTT.

This clone was seen once. This chain uses TRBV19 with TRBJ2-7; 8 bases are shared with TRBD2. Germline V gene lookup returns CDR1 LNHDA and CDR2 SQIVND (reference sequence). Trimming removed 5 bases from V and 2 bases from J; junction bases left unmatched: 8. This CDR3 has 15 amino acids. The CDR3 region has the DNA TGTGCCAGTAGTCTTGTAGGGACTAGGACCTACGAGCAGTACTTC. Its protein product is CASSLVGTRTYEQYF.

The V gene is TRBV28, the J gene TRBJ1-1; D is perhaps TRBD1 (5 bases). The CDR3 consists of 14 residues. CDR1 and CDR2 from the germline V gene are MDHEN and SYDVKM. Deletions cut 3 bases from V and 10 bases from J, with 18 bases between. DNA of the CDR3: TGTGCCAGCAGTTTCTGGGGCAGGGAAGCGGGAGCTTTCTTT. As protein: CASSFWGREAGAFF.

The chain employs TRBV20-1 and TRBJ1-4, with D unclear. Germline V gives CDR1 DFQATT, CDR2 SNEGSKA (reference sequence). The CDR3 is made up of 11 amino acids. The CDR3: CSGVLGVKLFF. The CDR3 DNA reads as TGCAGCGGGGTCTTGGGCGTGAAACTGTTTTTT.

The chain recombines TRBV7-2 with TRBJ2-7, with TRBD2 matching 9 bases. This CDR3 contains 17 residues. Germline assignment: CDR1 SGHTA and CDR2 FQGNSA. J gave up 0 bases and V 2 bases, and 8 bases lay outside the gene matches. The CDR3 region has the DNA TGTGCCAGCAGCTTATCCCGACTAGCGGCTAGCTCCTACGAGCAGTACTTC. It codes for CASSLSRLAASSYEQYF.